These 16 T cell receptor beta chains share one sample of origin, sequenced in a study of OX40 agonist ivuxolimab in advanced cancers. The method was immunoSEQ multiplex PCR; TCRdb's version includes in-frame clones alone and lacks a portion of them. The sample records 85,000 to 95,000 clones, 75% to 90% being singletons. The input for sequencing was CD4+ or CD8+ T cells sorted from blood, taken in a trial of the OX40 agonist ivuxolimab. These receptors all come from an adult with an advanced solid tumor such as melanoma, head and neck, liver or kidney cancer.

Only a few counts were recorded for this clone. The chain is built from TRBV28 and TRBJ2-3; the D is unclear. Germline CDR1 and CDR2: MDHEN and SYDVKM. Trimming cost V 4 bases and J 6 bases, with 14 bases left between them. The CDR3 spans 14 residues. CDR3 loop: CASSSTERIDTQYF. The CDR3, as DNA: TGTGCCAGCAGTTCAACCGAACGTATTGATACGCAGTATTTT. The full variable domain, in which reference TRBV28 and TRBJ2-3 provide the parts outside the CDR3, is DVKVTQSSRYLVKRTGEKVFLECVQDMDHENMFWYRQDPGLGLRLIYFSYDVKMKEKGDIPEGYSVSREKKERFSLILESASTNQTSMYLCASSSTERIDTQYFGPGTRLTVL.

The chain links TRBV7-9 to TRBJ2-1; a weak D match, TRBD2 (6 bases). V was trimmed by 2 bases and J by 9 bases, leaving 11 bases between them. Germline V gives CDR1 SEHNR, CDR2 FQNEAQ (reference sequence). This CDR3 is 13 amino acids long. The CDR3 DNA sequence: TGTGCCAGCAGCTTATACGGGAGTCGTGAGCAGTTCTTC. Its protein is CASSLYGSREQFF.

The chain recombines TRBV6-1 with TRBJ1-2; TRBD1 is a possible D gene (5 bases). This CDR3 has 14 amino acids. Germline V gene lookup returns CDR1 MNHNS and CDR2 SASEGT. The V end was cut by 5 bases, the J end by 8 bases, with 18 bases between. This CDR3 is CASSSPQGSGGYTF. The CDR3 DNA reads TGTGCCAGCAGTAGCCCGCAGGGCTCGGGAGGCTACACCTTC.

The chain carries TRBV7-2 and TRBJ2-1, with D perhaps matching TRBD2 (6 bases). Germline CDR1 is SGHTA and CDR2 is FQGNSA. Trimming stripped 6 bases from V and 0 bases from J, with 12 bases between. CDR3 length: 15 amino acids. DNA of the CDR3: TGTGCCAGCAGTCCTGGAGGGAGCTCCTACAATGAGCAGTTCTTC. Translating gives CASSPGGSSYNEQFF.

In its sample, this clone was seen once. The chain joins TRBV29-1 to TRBJ1-1; D remains ambiguous. Trimming pared 4 bases from V and 8 bases from J, leaving 14 bases between. CDR1 is SQVTM, CDR2 ANQGSEA, per germline. There are 12 residues in the CDR3. The CDR3 sequence is CSVGLNVAEAFF. The DNA of the CDR3 is TGCAGCGTTGGCCTAAATGTGGCAGAAGCTTTCTTT.

CDR3 DNA: TGTGCCAGCAGTTACTCGAGTCAACGGTACAATGAGCAGTTCTTC. As protein: CASSYSSQRYNEQFF. The chain employs TRBV6-5 and TRBJ2-1; no reliable D call. The CDR3 contains 15 residues. Germline CDR1 is MNHEY and CDR2 is SVGAGI. V gave up 0 bases and J gave up 4 bases, with 10 bases separating them.

This clone was seen a handful of times. The V and J genes are TRBV4-1 and TRBJ1-1; D remains ambiguous. CDR3 length: 15 amino acids. Trimming cost V 3 bases and J 1 base, with 12 bases left between them. CDR1 is MGHRA and CDR2 is YSYEKL in the germline V gene. The CDR3 region has the DNA TGCGCCAGCAGCCATCTAGGACTAAGGAACACTGAAGCTTTCTTT. The encoded protein is CASSHLGLRNTEAFF.

The chain is built from TRBV15 and TRBJ1-5, with D possibly being TRBD1 (5 bases). This CDR3 contains 15 residues. Germline CDR1 is LNHNV and CDR2 is YYDKDF (reference sequence). V lost 5 bases to trimming and J lost 6 bases, with 17 bases between them. CDR3 bases: TGTGCCACCAGCCCCTCGGGGGGGTTCGGTCAGCCCCAGCATTTT. It specifies CATSPSGGFGQPQHF.

The chain links TRBV4-3 to TRBJ1-2; TRBD1 matches 9 bases. V trimming: 1 base; J trimming: 5 bases; junction bases outside the gene matches: 14. CDR1 LGHNA and CDR2 YSLEER come from the germline V gene. This CDR3 has 18 residues. CDR3 sequence reads: CASSQAYPPGQGKYGYTF. In nucleotides, the CDR3 is TGCGCCAGCAGCCAAGCTTACCCCCCCGGACAGGGGAAATATGGCTACACCTTC.

The chain joins TRBV30 to TRBJ2-1, with D tentatively TRBD1 or TRBD2 (6 bases each). The V end lost 1 base, the J end lost 4 bases, and 14 bases lay between the germline ends. Germline lookup yields CDR1 GTSNPN and CDR2 SVGIG (reference sequence). This CDR3 has 15 residues. The CDR3 loop reads CAWSGGASGYNEQFF. DNA for the CDR3: TGTGCCTGGAGTGGGGGGGCCTCGGGTTACAATGAGCAGTTCTTC.

This clone was counted once. The chain recombines TRBV30 with TRBJ1-6, with D hard to call. This CDR3 comprises 17 residues. V was shortened by 1 base and J by 3 bases, with 16 bases between the two germline ends. In germline, CDR1 is GTSNPN, CDR2 SVGIG (reference sequence). CDR3 in DNA: TGTGCCTGGAGTGGGGCAGCCACCGTAAACTATAATTCACCCCTCCACTTT. Translated, it gives CAWSGAATVNYNSPLHF.

The chain carries TRBV9 and TRBJ1-1; 10 nucleotides match TRBD1. Germline V lookup: CDR1 SGDLS, CDR2 YYNGEE. There are 18 residues in the CDR3. Germline trimming cut 0 bases from V and 3 bases from J; bases unmatched to any gene: 11. The CDR3 region is CASSVGQGASPSYTEAFF. As DNA, the CDR3 is TGTGCCAGCAGCGTAGGACAGGGGGCCTCCCCAAGTTACACTGAAGCTTTCTTT.

The chain joins TRBV29-1 to TRBJ1-1; D ambiguous. V gave up 4 bases and J gave up 0 bases, with 9 bases separating them. This CDR3 is built from 13 residues. Germline loops: CDR1 SQVTM, CDR2 ANQGSEA. The CDR3 loop reads CSVGSIMNTEAFF. In DNA, the CDR3 is TGCAGCGTTGGGAGTATCATGAACACTGAAGCTTTCTTT.

This chain joins TRBV6-1 and TRBJ1-2; D is ambiguous. Trimming removed 5 bases from V and 3 bases from J, with 10 bases in between. In germline, CDR1 is MNHNS, CDR2 SASEGT. The CDR3 has 13 residues. The CDR3 loop is CASSLTSYYGYTF. The DNA of the CDR3 is TGTGCCAGCAGTCTGACCAGCTACTATGGCTACACCTTC.

The rearrangement uses TRBV11-1 and TRBJ2-7, with 7 nucleotides matching TRBD1. V trimming: 5 bases; J trimming: 3 bases; junction bases outside the gene matches: 13. Germline-derived CDR1 and CDR2 are SGHAT and FQDESV (reference sequence). CDR3 size: 16 residues. The CDR3 sequence: CASSLPSRGTDYEQYF. The CDR3 bases are TGTGCCAGCAGCCTTCCGAGCAGGGGGACAGACTACGAGCAGTACTTC.

The chain is built from TRBV4-1 and TRBJ2-7; the D is unclear. The CDR3 spans 14 residues. Germline CDR1 MGHRA, CDR2 YSYEKL. Trimming removed 4 bases from V and 3 bases from J, with 13 bases in between. The CDR3 DNA reads as TGCGCCAGCAGCCGACACGATGGGGACTACGAGCAGTACTTC. Protein sequence: CASSRHDGDYEQYF.